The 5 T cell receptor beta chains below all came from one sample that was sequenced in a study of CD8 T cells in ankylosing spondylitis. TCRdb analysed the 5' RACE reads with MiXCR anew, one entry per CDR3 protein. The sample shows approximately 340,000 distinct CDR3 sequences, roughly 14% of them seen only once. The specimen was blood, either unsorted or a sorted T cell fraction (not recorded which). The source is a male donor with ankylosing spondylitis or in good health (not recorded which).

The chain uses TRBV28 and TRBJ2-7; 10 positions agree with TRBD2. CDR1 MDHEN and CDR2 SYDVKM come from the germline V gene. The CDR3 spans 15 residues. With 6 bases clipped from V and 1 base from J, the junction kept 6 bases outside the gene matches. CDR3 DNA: TGTGCCAGCAGCGGTCTAGCGGGAGTTTCCTACGAGCAGTACTTC. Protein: CASSGLAGVSYEQYF.

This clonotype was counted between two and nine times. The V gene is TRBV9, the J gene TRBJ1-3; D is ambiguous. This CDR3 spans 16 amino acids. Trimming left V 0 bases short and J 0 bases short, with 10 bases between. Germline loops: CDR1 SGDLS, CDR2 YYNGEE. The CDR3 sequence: CASSVAPPTSGNTIYF. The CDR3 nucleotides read TGTGCCAGCAGCGTAGCCCCACCGACCTCTGGAAACACCATATATTTT. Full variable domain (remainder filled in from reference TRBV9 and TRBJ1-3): DSGVTQTPKHLITATGQRVTLRCSPRSGDLSVYWYQQSLDQGLQFLIQYYNGEERAKGNILERFSAQQFPDLHSELNLSSLELGDSALYFCASSVAPPTSGNTIYFGEGSWLTVV.

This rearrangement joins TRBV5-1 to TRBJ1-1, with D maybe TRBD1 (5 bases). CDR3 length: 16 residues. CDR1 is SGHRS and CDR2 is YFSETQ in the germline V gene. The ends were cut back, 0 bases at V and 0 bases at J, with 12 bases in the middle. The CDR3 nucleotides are TGCGCCAGCAGCTTGGCCGGGGCCTCGGTGAACACTGAAGCTTTCTTT. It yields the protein CASSLAGASVNTEAFF.

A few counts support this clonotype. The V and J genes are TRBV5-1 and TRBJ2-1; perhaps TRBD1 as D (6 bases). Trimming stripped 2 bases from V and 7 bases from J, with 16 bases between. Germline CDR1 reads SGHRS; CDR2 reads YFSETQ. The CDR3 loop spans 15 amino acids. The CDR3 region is CASSFDRPVKNEQFF. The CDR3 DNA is TGCGCCAGCAGCTTCGACAGGCCGGTAAAGAATGAGCAGTTCTTC.

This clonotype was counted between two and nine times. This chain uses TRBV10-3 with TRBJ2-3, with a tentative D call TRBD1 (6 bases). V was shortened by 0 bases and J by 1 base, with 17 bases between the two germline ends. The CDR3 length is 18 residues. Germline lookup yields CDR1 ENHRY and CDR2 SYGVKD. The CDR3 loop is CAISESGTQLSGTDTQYF. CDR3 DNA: TGTGCCATCAGTGAGTCTGGGACACAATTATCGGGCACAGATACGCAGTATTTT.